The following is a T cell receptor (beta chain) sequence with its context. Its antigen is not identified. CDR3 size: 15 residues. Trimming took 2 bases from V and 2 from J, leaving 10 bases between them. Germline V gene sequence: CDR1 LNHNV, CDR2 YYDKDF (reference sequence). The data are from a study of post-analysis software for immune sequencing data. Study-wide results and limits: Patients with multiple sclerosis recorded significantly lower normalized Chao1 diversity than controls, the study found. Included in a set of several TRBV segments more frequent in patients than controls were TRBV5-6, TRBV5-1 and TRBV20-1. Co-batched samples clustered tightly together by F measure.

Unique molecular identifiers were built into the TCR beta cDNA libraries. When about 0.85 to 11 million T cells were used, they gave approximately 530,000 cDNA molecules. One entry per CDR3 protein results from TCRdb running MiXCR on the PCR reads. The sample records 400,000 to 500,000 distinct CDR3 sequences, 30% to 40% being singletons. Sequenced material: blood. J is TRBJ1-5 and V is TRBV15, with D unresolved. The TCR sequence derives from a girl aged 2-9 years with multiple sclerosis. The CDR3 DNA reads TGTGCCACCAGCAGAATCGATGGGGGCAATCAGCCCCAGCATTTT. Its translation: CATSRIDGGNQPQHF. Looking up the rest from reference TRBV15 and TRBJ1-5 gives the full variable domain: DAMVIQNPRYQVTQFGKPVTLSCSQTLNHNVMYWYQQKSSQAPKLLFHYYDKDFNNEADTPDNFQSRRPNTSFCFLDIRSPGLGDTAMYLCATSRIDGGNQPQHFGDGTRLSIL.